This T cell receptor (beta chain) was retrieved from a study of T cell changes during pregnancy in multiple sclerosis. The data were produced by immunoSEQ multiplex PCR, yet TCRdb's version contains in-frame clones alone and is incomplete. The data contain more than 90,000 clones, around 92% of them singletons. Trimming removed 2 bases at V and 0 bases at J, with 8 bases between. Germline V gives CDR1 SNHLY, CDR2 FYNNEI. This CDR3 spans 15 amino acids. This TCR came from a female donor with multiple sclerosis, enrolled in a pregnancy study. The chain combines TRBV2 with TRBJ2-1, with D possibly TRBD2 on 6 matching bases. The input for sequencing was peripheral blood, taken in the second trimester of pregnancy. CDR3 DNA sequence: TGTGCCAGCAGTGAACCAGCGGGCTCCTACAATGAGCAGTTCTTC. This gives the protein CASSEPAGSYNEQFF.